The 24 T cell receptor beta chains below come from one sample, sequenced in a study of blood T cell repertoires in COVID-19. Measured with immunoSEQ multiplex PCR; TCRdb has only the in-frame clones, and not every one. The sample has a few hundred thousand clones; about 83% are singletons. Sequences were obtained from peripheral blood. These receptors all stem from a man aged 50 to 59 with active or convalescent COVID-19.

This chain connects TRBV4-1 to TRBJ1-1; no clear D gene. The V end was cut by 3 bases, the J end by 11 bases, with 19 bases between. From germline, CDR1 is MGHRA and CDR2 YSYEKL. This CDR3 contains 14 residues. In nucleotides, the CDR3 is TGCGCCAGCAGCCAGCCTTTGACCGCTACGGAGGCTTTCTTT. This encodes CASSQPLTATEAFF.

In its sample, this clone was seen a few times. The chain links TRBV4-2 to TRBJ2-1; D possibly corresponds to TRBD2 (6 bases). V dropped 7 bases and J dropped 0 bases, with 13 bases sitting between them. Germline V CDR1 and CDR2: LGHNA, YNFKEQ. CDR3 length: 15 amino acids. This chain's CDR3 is CASTVSGSSYNEQFF. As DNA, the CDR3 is TGTGCCAGCACCGTTAGCGGAAGCTCCTACAATGAGCAGTTCTTC.

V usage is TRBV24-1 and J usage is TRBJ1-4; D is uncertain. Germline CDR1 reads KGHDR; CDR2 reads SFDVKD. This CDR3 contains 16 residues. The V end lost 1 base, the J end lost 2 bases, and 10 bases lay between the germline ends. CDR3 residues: CATSDLSGNTNEKLFF. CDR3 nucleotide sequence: TGTGCCACCAGTGATTTAAGCGGGAATACTAATGAAAAACTGTTTTTT.

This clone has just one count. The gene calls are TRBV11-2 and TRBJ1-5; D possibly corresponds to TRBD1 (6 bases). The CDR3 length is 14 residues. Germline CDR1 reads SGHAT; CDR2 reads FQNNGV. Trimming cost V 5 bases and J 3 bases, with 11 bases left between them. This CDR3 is CASSQDSPNQPQHF. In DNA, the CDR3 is TGTGCCAGCAGCCAGGACAGCCCCAATCAGCCCCAGCATTTT.

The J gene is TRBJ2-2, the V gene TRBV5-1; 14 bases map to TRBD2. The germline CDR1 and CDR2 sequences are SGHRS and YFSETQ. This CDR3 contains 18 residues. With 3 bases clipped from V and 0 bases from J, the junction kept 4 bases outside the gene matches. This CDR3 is CASSSGLAGGTNTGELFF. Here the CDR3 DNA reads TGCGCCAGCAGCTCCGGACTAGCGGGGGGCACGAACACCGGGGAGCTGTTTTTT.

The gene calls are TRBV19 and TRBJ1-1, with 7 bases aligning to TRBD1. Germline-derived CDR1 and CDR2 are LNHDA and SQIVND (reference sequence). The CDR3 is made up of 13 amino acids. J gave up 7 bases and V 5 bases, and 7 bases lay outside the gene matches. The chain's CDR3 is CASSVTGEIEAFF. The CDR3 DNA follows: TGTGCCAGTAGTGTCACAGGGGAAATTGAAGCTTTCTTT.

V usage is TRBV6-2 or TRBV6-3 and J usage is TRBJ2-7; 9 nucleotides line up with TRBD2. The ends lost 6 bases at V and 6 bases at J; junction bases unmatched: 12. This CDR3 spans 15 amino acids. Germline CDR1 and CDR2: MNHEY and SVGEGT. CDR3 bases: TGTGCCAGCAGCCCGGATGGCGGGAGGGCCCGCGAGCAGTACTTC. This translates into CASSPDGGRAREQYF.

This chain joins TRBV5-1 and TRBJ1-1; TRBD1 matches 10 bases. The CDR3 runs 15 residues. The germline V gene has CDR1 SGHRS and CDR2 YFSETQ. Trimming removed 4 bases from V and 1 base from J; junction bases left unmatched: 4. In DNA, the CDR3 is TGCGCCAGCAGCCGACAGGGGGCGCAGAACACTGAAGCTTTCTTT. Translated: CASSRQGAQNTEAFF.

The DNA for the CDR3 is TGTGCCAGCAGTTTATTAGGGGCCCGCGAGCAGTACTTC. Translated, it gives CASSLLGAREQYF. This sequence joins TRBV27 and TRBJ2-7; D possibly corresponds to TRBD1 (5 bases). V was clipped by 1 base and J by 6 bases, with 10 bases between them. The length of the CDR3 is 13 residues. The germline gives CDR1 MNHEY, CDR2 SMNVEV (reference sequence).

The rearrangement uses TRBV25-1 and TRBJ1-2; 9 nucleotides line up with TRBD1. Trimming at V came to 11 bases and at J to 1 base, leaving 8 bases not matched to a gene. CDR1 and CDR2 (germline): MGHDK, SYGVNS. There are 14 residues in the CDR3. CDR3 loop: CAPGGTGRNYGYTF. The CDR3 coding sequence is TGTGCCCCAGGGGGGACAGGGCGTAACTATGGCTACACCTTC.

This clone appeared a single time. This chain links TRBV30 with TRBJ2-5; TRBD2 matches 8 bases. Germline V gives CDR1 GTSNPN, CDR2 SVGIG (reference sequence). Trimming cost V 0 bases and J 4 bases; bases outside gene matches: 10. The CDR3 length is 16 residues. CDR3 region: CAWSVGAGADLETQYF. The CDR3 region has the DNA TGTGCCTGGAGTGTTGGAGCGGGAGCCGATCTAGAGACCCAGTACTTC.

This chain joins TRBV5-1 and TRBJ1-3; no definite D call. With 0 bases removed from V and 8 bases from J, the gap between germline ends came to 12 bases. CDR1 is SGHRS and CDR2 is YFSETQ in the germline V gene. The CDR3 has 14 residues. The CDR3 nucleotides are TGCGCCAGCAGCTTGGCAACGGAGAAAGACACCATATATTTT. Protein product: CASSLATEKDTIYF.

The DNA of the CDR3 is TGTGCCATCAGTGAGTCGAGACTAGCGGGGGATTTCCAAGAGACCCAGTACTTC. Translating gives CAISESRLAGDFQETQYF. This chain joins TRBV10-3 and TRBJ2-5; 12 bases map to TRBD2. The germline gives CDR1 ENHRY, CDR2 SYGVKD. J was trimmed by 1 base and V by 0 bases; bases with no gene match: 6. CDR3 length: 18 amino acids.

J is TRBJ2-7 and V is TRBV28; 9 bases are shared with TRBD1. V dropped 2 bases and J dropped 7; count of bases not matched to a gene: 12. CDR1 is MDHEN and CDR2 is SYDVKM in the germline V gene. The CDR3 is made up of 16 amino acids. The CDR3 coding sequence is TGTGCCAGCAGTTTACTGGGACAGGGTGTGGGTTGGGAGCAGTACTTC. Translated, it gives CASSLLGQGVGWEQYF.

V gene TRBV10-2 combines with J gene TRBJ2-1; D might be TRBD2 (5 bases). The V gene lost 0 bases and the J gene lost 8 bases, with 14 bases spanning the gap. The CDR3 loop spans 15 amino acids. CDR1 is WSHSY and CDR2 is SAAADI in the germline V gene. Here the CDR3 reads CASSESVAPGDEQFF. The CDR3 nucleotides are TGCGCCAGCAGTGAGTCTGTAGCGCCTGGAGATGAGCAGTTCTTC.

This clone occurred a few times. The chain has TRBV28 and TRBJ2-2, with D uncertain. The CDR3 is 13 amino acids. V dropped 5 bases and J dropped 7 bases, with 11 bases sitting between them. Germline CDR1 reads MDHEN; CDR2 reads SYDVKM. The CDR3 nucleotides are TGTGCCAGCAGTCCCCCGGAGCACGGGGAGCTGTTTTTT. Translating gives CASSPPEHGELFF. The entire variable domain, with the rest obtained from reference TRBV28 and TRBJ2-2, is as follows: DVKVTQSSRYLVKRTGEKVFLECVQDMDHENMFWYRQDPGLGLRLIYFSYDVKMKEKGDIPEGYSVSREKKERFSLILESASTNQTSMYLCASSPPEHGELFFGEGSRLTVL.

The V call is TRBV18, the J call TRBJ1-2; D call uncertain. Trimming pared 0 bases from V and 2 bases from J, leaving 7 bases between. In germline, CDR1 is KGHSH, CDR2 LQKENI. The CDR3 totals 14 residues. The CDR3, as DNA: TGTGCCAGCTCACCACCGAACTCAAACTATGGCTACACCTTC. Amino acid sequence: CASSPPNSNYGYTF. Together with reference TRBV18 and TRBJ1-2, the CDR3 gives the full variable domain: NAGVMQNPRHLVRRRGQEARLRCSPMKGHSHVYWYRQLPEEGLKFMVYLQKENIIDESGMPKERFSAEFPKEGPSILRIQQVVRGDSAAYFCASSPPNSNYGYTFGSGTRLTVV.

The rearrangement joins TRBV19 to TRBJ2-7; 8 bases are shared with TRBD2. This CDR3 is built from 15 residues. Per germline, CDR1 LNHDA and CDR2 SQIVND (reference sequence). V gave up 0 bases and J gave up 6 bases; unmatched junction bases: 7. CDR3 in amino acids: CASSIDSGGPTEQYF. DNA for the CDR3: TGTGCCAGTAGTATAGACAGCGGGGGCCCCACCGAGCAGTACTTC.

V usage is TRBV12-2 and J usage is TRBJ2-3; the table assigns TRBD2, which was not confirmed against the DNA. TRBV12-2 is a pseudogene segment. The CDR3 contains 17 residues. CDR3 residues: CASRLAEGGLFTDTQYF. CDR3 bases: TGTGCAAGTCGCTTAGCCGAGGGGGGGCTGTTCACAGATACGCAGTATTTT.

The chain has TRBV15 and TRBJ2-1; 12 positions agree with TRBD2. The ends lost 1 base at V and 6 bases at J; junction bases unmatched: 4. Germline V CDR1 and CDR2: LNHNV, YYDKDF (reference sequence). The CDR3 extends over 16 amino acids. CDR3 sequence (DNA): TGTGCCACCAGCAGAGGGCTAGCGGGGGGGCCCAATGAGCAGTTCTTC. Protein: CATSRGLAGGPNEQFF.

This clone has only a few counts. CDR3 residues: CASSLGGAGNTGELFF. CDR3 bases: TGTGCCAGCAGCTTAGGCGGGGCGGGGAACACCGGGGAGCTGTTTTTT. This chain links TRBV7-8 with TRBJ2-2; perhaps TRBD2 as D (6 bases). The CDR3 spans 16 residues. Germline CDR1 SGHVS, CDR2 FQNEAQ. V lost 1 base to trimming and J lost 1 base, with 10 bases between them.

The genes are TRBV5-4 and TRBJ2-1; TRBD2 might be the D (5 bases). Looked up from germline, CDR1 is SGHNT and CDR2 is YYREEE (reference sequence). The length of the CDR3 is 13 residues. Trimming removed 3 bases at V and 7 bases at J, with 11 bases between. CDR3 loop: CASSYGLGNEQFF. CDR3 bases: TGTGCCAGCAGCTACGGACTGGGAAATGAGCAGTTCTTC.

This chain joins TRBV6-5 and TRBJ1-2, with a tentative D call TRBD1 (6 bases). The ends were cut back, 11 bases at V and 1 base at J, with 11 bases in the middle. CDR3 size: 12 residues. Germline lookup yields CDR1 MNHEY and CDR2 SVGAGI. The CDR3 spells CAARTVNYGYTF. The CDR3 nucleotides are TGTGCCGCCAGGACAGTTAACTATGGCTACACCTTC.

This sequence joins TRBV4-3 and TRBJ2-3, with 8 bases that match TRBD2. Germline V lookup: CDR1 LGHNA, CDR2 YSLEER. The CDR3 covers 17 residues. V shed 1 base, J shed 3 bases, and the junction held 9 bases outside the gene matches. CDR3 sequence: CASSQGPLAGRTDTQYF. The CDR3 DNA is TGCGCCAGCAGCCAAGGACCTTTAGCGGGGAGAACAGATACGCAGTATTTT.